This record concerns one TCR beta chain sequence. TCRdb's copy holds only in-frame clones and misses some; the assay was immunoSEQ multiplex PCR. Of over 5,500 clones detected, 70% to 80% appear once; the ten largest clones hold about 3.5%. The data were obtained in a study of neoadjuvant anti-PD-1 for oral cavity cancer. Patients had newly diagnosed, untreated stage II-IVA oral cavity squamous cell carcinoma. The germline V and J ends were trimmed by 6 bases and 10 bases, with 7 bases remaining between them. CDR1 SGHAT and CDR2 FQNNGV come from the germline V gene. The CDR3 runs to 11 residues. The receptor's source is a person aged 35 to 85 with oral cavity squamous cell carcinoma. The rearrangement links TRBV11-2 to TRBJ1-6; no clear D. The sequencing here drew on PBMCs, taken before nivolumab (anti-PD-1) treatment. DNA for the CDR3: TGTGCCAGCAGTCGCCCGTCACCCCTCCACTTT. Translation gives CASSRPSPLHF.